This record concerns one T cell receptor beta chain sequence. Many counts were recorded for this clone. The specificity of this receptor is unknown. No much larger clone exists at a distance of one base, and base qualities are not known. TCRbeta CDR3 regions were immunosequenced from genomic DNA with the immunoSEQ Assay. Before high-throughput sequencing, the genomic DNA was amplified using bias-controlled multiplex PCR. The authors processed their data as follows. To quantify the absolute abundance of each unique TCRbeta CDR3 region, the sequences were collapsed and filtered. Clonality, defined as 1 minus Pielou's evenness, was calculated using only productive rearrangements. To compute tumor T-cell fraction, TCRbeta template counts were normalized to usable DNA, with usable DNA estimated from several housekeeping genes. A previously published method was used to identify clones with significantly greater frequencies in on-treatment samples than in baseline samples. Sourced from immuneACCESS, this table was stored by TCRdb with only in-frame sequences that have V and J called. A share of the clones is absent; for the studies checked, an unresolved V gene accounts for under half, and the remainder has no known explanation. The D gene and trimming were derived from the DNA, and the V and J assignments and clone size from that table. The sample records approximately 37,000 clones, about 30% of which are singletons. Together, the top ten hold about 1.5% of the sample.

The data stem from a study of sequential checkpoint blockade in melanoma (dated by TCRdb to the late 2010s). For the wider study: Patients were randomized 1:1 to first-line nivolumab followed by ipilimumab (arm A) or ipilimumab followed by nivolumab (arm B). About two dozen patients had matched tumor biopsies taken before treatment and at week 13, after single-agent nivolumab (arm A) or ipilimumab (arm B). DNA from over 80 pretreatment melanoma tumor samples was subjected to TCRbeta immunosequencing. Both trial sequences were followed by maintenance nivolumab. About 81% of the matched pre- and post-treatment tumor biopsy pairs came from the same lesion.

Per the publication, the treatment or condition label means: randomized to nivolumab then ipilimumab (arm A) or the reverse (arm B). None of the patients in the trial had previously been given DNA-damaging chemotherapy. Samples were obtained from patients with melanoma enrolled in CheckMate 064, a randomized, open-label phase II trial of sequential checkpoint blockade. Genomic DNA from formalin-fixed paraffin-embedded (FFPE) tissue samples served as the input for tumor TCR sequencing. Including cysteine and phenylalanine, the CDR3 has 13 amino acids. The kept DNA is CDR3 alone, 39 bases in frame from the first base. V and J lose 0 bases and 3 bases, and a span of 6 bases separates them. CDR1 and CDR2 are drawn from the germline V gene: SGDLS, YYNGEE. General study outcomes and caveats: Among patients in the nivolumab-first arm (arm A), tumor TIL clonality before treatment was associated with response (P = .04). Small sample sizes and reduced statistical power limited the analyses of tumor T-cell fraction within each arm. Validation of the response-prediction model combining TCR metrics and mutation burden is needed in larger, independent patient cohorts. Clinical benefit was about 30 times more likely to be achieved by patients whose tumor T-cell fraction and clonality increased by week 13. Tumor T-cell fraction and clonality correlated with PD-L1 staining and CD8+ T-cell counts but not with mutational load.

The sample here was tumor tissue (inferred from file names), taken from a patient given nivolumab and ipilimumab in sequence. This clonotype was sampled from a human donor with melanoma. Recombination joined TRBV9 with TRBJ1-1, with TRBD1 perhaps the D gene, on 5 matching bases. The CDR3 protein: CASSVVGDTEAFF. DNA sequence: TGTGCCAGCAGCGTAGTGGGGGACACTGAAGCTTTCTTT.